This is a list of T cell receptor beta chains from one sample in a study of T cell repertoires in cytomegalovirus infection. In TCRdb, the reads were re-called with MiXCR into one record per CDR3 protein. Of approximately 700,000 distinct CDR3 sequences listed, roughly 35% are singletons. The sequencing input was PBMCs. The source of these receptors is a human donor in good health (CMV status not recorded). Some clones in this sample may be carry-over from other donors' samples. CDR3s include the opening cysteine and the closing phenylalanine or tryptophan. The D gene is left open where the match is weak. Clone size appears in some rows only: once, few, many, or a class for an expanded clone.

CDR3 DNA	CDR3 protein	V gene	clone size	D gene	J gene
TGTGCCAGCATTCAGCGGCGGCAGGGGGGGCCGGATGAGGATGAGCAGTTCTTC	CASIQRRQGGPDEDEQFF	TRBV7-6	few	-	TRBJ2-1
TGCAGTGCTCCCACCGGACTAGCGATCAACAATGAGCAGTTCTTC	CSAPTGLAINNEQFF	TRBV20-1	-	TRBD2	TRBJ2-1
TGTGCCAGCAGTTACTCGATGGGGAACACTGAAGCTTTCTTT	CASSYSMGNTEAFF	TRBV6-5	-	-	TRBJ1-1
TGTGCCACCAGCAGAGAGGGACAGGGTTATGGCTACACCTTC	CATSREGQGYGYTF	TRBV15	once	TRBD1	TRBJ1-2
TGTGCCAGCACCCCTCTGATGGGGGGCTCCCACCGAGGCTACACCTTC	CASTPLMGGSHRGYTF	TRBV6-5	-	-	TRBJ1-2
TGTGCCAGCAGCTTGTGGGGCGCAATATATGGCTACACCTTC	CASSLWGAIYGYTF	TRBV5-4	-	-	TRBJ1-2
TGTGCCAGCAGTGACGGGCGGAACTCCTACGAGCAGTACTTC	CASSDGRNSYEQYF	TRBV2	-	-	TRBJ2-7
TGTGCCAGCAGCTTAGCCCAGTACACCGGGGAGCTGTTTTTT	CASSLAQYTGELFF	TRBV11-2	many	-	TRBJ2-2
TGCAGCGGGTCTTTTCCAGATACGCAGTATTTT	CSGSFPDTQYF	TRBV20-1	many	-	TRBJ2-3
TGTGCCAGCAGTTCCAGGACAGGGCATAATTCACCCCTCCACTTT	CASSSRTGHNSPLHF	TRBV12-3/TRBV12-4	many	TRBD1	TRBJ1-6
TGTGCCAGCAGCCAAGATCGGGCCTCGGGGTTACTCAGGAACACTGAAGCTTTCTTT	CASSQDRASGLLRNTEAFF	TRBV3-1	-	-	TRBJ1-1
TGTGCCAGCAGTGAACCTATTCGAGAGACCCAGTACTTC	CASSEPIRETQYF	TRBV2	-	-	TRBJ2-5
TGTGCCAGCAGTGCCGACGGGGGGACTGAAGCTTTCTTT	CASSADGGTEAFF	TRBV28	many	-	TRBJ1-1
TGCAGTGCCCCAATGACAGTGCCTGAGCAGTTCTTC	CSAPMTVPEQFF	TRBV20-1	once	-	TRBJ2-1